Presented here are 17 T cell receptor beta chains from one specimen sequenced in a study of T cell responses to AZD1222 COVID-19 vaccine. Assay used: immunoSEQ multiplex PCR; TCRdb lists only in-frame clones, some missing. Of 130,000 to 150,000 clones in the sample, approximately 90% were seen once. The sample here was peripheral blood, taken 28 days after the second AZD1222 dose. These receptors were collected from an adult who received the AZD1222 COVID-19 vaccine.

The J gene is TRBJ1-3, the V gene TRBV5-1; TRBD1 matches 8 bases. Germline CDR1 and CDR2: SGHRS and YFSETQ. V lost 4 bases and J lost 2; bases outside the gene matches: 2. This CDR3 is built from 14 residues. The DNA for the CDR3 is TGCGCCAGCAGCCCAGGGGGCCCTGGAAACACCATATATTTT. Protein product: CASSPGGPGNTIYF.

This clone appeared once. V usage is TRBV7-9 and J usage is TRBJ1-1; the match to TRBD1 covers 7 bases. Germline V gives CDR1 SEHNR, CDR2 FQNEAQ (reference sequence). The CDR3 sequence is 15 residues long. V shed 3 bases and J 0 bases; nucleotides not matched to a gene: 4. CDR3 DNA sequence: TGTGCCAGCAGCTTGTATCAGGGGGTGAACACTGAAGCTTTCTTT. This encodes CASSLYQGVNTEAFF.

The V call is TRBV19, the J call TRBJ1-1; TRBD1 matches at 11 bases. V was pared by 5 bases and J by 11 bases, with 10 bases of the junction left unmatched. Germline CDR1 is LNHDA and CDR2 is SQIVND (reference sequence). The CDR3 has 14 amino acids. In DNA, the CDR3 is TGTGCCAGTAGTCCGGCCGGGACAGGGGGACAGGCTTTCTTT. It translates to CASSPAGTGGQAFF.

The chain employs TRBV2 and TRBJ2-1; D perhaps matches TRBD1 (6 bases). Trimming removed 6 bases at V and 2 bases at J, with 8 bases between. Germline CDR1 SNHLY, CDR2 FYNNEI. The CDR3 sequence is 13 residues long. The CDR3, as DNA: TGTGCCAGCAGCTGGGGGCCCTACAATGAGCAGTTCTTC. It encodes CASSWGPYNEQFF.

Remarks on this clone: Since the CDR3 does not end with the conserved phenylalanine or tryptophan, this likely comes from a read error. This chain connects TRBV6-5 to TRBJ1-1; D gene unclear. The germline V gene has CDR1 MNHEY and CDR2 SVGAGI. The germline V and J ends were trimmed by 2 bases and 4 bases, with 11 bases remaining between them. This CDR3 has 14 residues. CDR3 protein: CASSYQERSTEAFI. The CDR3 nucleotides are TGTGCCAGCAGTTACCAGGAGAGGAGCACTGAAGCTTTCATT.

This sequence joins TRBV7-8 and TRBJ2-5; D not certain. The CDR3 length is 13 residues. CDR1 is SGHVS, CDR2 FQNEAQ, per germline. The V end lost 0 bases, the J end lost 4 bases, and 6 bases lay between the germline ends. CDR3 loop: CASSLAPRETQYF. The DNA for the CDR3 is TGTGCCAGCAGCTTAGCCCCCCGAGAGACCCAGTACTTC.

V gene TRBV6-5 combines with J gene TRBJ2-7; D ambiguous. The V gene's germline CDR1 is MNHEY and CDR2 SVGAGI. V lost 5 bases and J 2 bases, leaving 13 bases between the germline ends. This CDR3 comprises 14 residues. The CDR3 sequence is CASSQVAFPYEQYF. DNA of the CDR3: TGTGCCAGCAGTCAGGTAGCCTTCCCCTACGAGCAGTACTTC.

V and J are TRBV28 and TRBJ1-2, with 9 bases matching TRBD1. The germline V gene has CDR1 MDHEN and CDR2 SYDVKM. This CDR3 region has 12 residues. V lost 5 bases, J lost 11 bases, and 6 bases stayed unmatched. The CDR3 DNA is TGTGCCAGCAGTGACGGGACAGGGAGGTACACCTTC. Translated, it gives CASSDGTGRYTF.

The rearrangement uses TRBV6-6 and TRBJ1-2; 7 bases are shared with TRBD1. Trimming removed 0 bases from V and 7 bases from J; junction bases left unmatched: 5. Per the germline V gene, CDR1 is MNHNY and CDR2 is SVGAGI (reference sequence). The CDR3 length is 14 residues. The CDR3 region has the DNA TGTGCCAGCAGTTACTCCGACAGGGCGGCTGGCTACACCTTC. This codes for CASSYSDRAAGYTF.

The V call is TRBV2, the J call TRBJ2-3; D might be TRBD2 (5 bases). V was shortened by 2 bases and J by 2 bases, with 11 bases between the two germline ends. The CDR3 has 15 amino acids. The germline gives CDR1 SNHLY, CDR2 FYNNEI. The CDR3 protein is CASSEPLAYTDTQYF. The CDR3 nucleotides are TGTGCCAGCAGTGAACCCCTAGCATACACAGATACGCAGTATTTT. The full variable domain, rest sourced from reference TRBV2 and TRBJ2-3, is EPEVTQTPSHQVTQMGQEVILRCVPISNHLYFYWYRQILGQKVEFLVSFYNNEISEKSEIFDDQFSVERPDGSNFTLKIRSTKLEDSAMYFCASSEPLAYTDTQYFGPGTRLTVL.

This clone was seen only a few times. J is TRBJ1-2 and V is TRBV10-3; weak D call: TRBD1 (6 bases). There are 15 residues in the CDR3. V dropped 1 base and J dropped 5 bases, with 14 bases sitting between them. Germline V gene data show CDR1 as ENHRY and CDR2 as SYGVKD. Here the CDR3 reads CAISEYGTQGYGYTF. CDR3 in DNA: TGTGCCATCAGTGAGTATGGCACCCAGGGGTATGGCTACACCTTC.

The chain is built from TRBV6-2 or TRBV6-3 and TRBJ1-3, with TRBD1 matching over 9 bases. With 2 bases clipped from V and 4 bases from J, the junction kept 3 bases outside the gene matches. The CDR3 consists of 15 residues. Germline assignment: CDR1 MNHEY and CDR2 SVGEGT. This CDR3 is CASSYPGTGGNTIYF. CDR3 nucleotide sequence: TGTGCCAGCAGTTACCCCGGGACAGGGGGAAACACCATATATTTT.

The genes are TRBV4-2 and TRBJ2-1; 9 bases align to TRBD2. CDR3 size: 18 residues. Per germline, CDR1 LGHNA and CDR2 YNFKEQ. Trimming cost V 0 bases and J 0 bases; bases outside gene matches: 6. The CDR3 protein is CASSQDASGASSYNEQFF. The CDR3 bases are TGTGCCAGCAGCCAAGATGCTAGCGGGGCCAGCTCCTACAATGAGCAGTTCTTC.

The chain recombines TRBV7-2 with TRBJ1-1; 8 bases agree with TRBD1. The CDR3 totals 14 residues. The junction had 11 bases not matched to a gene; V was cut back by 8 bases and J by 6 bases. Per the germline V gene, CDR1 is SGHTA and CDR2 is FQGNSA. The CDR3 DNA reads TGTGCCAGCGTCCTGGACAGGGAATTTGCTGAAGCTTTCTTT. Translated, it gives CASVLDREFAEAFF.

This chain uses TRBV7-9 with TRBJ2-7; D not resolved. Trimming took 6 bases from V and 0 from J, leaving 12 bases between them. The germline V gene has CDR1 SEHNR and CDR2 FQNEAQ (reference sequence). The CDR3 spans 14 residues. This CDR3 reads CASRPTGPSYEQYF. The CDR3 DNA follows: TGTGCCAGCAGACCTACTGGGCCCTCCTACGAGCAGTACTTC.

In DNA, the CDR3 is TGTGCCAGCAGCGTAGCCCCCCGGGACAGGGGGAGAGAGACCCAGTACTTC. Translating gives CASSVAPRDRGRETQYF. The chain recombines TRBV9 with TRBJ2-5; 11 bases map to TRBD1. Germline-derived CDR1 and CDR2 are SGDLS and YYNGEE. The CDR3 has 17 residues. The trim removed 0 bases at V and 4 bases at J, leaving 8 bases unmatched. The full variable domain, in which reference TRBV9 and TRBJ2-5 provide the parts outside the CDR3, is DSGVTQTPKHLITATGQRVTLRCSPRSGDLSVYWYQQSLDQGLQFLIQYYNGEERAKGNILERFSAQQFPDLHSELNLSSLELGDSALYFCASSVAPRDRGRETQYFGPGTRLLVL.

This clone showed up just a few times. The V and J genes are TRBV14 and TRBJ2-7; the match to TRBD2 covers 7 bases. Germline CDR1 is SGHDN and CDR2 is FVKESK. This CDR3 spans 14 amino acids. V was clipped by 1 base and J by 4 bases; unmatched bases: 4. CDR3 in amino acids: CASSQAGGVYEQYF. The CDR3 nucleotides read TGTGCCAGCAGCCAAGCGGGAGGCGTTTACGAGCAGTACTTC.